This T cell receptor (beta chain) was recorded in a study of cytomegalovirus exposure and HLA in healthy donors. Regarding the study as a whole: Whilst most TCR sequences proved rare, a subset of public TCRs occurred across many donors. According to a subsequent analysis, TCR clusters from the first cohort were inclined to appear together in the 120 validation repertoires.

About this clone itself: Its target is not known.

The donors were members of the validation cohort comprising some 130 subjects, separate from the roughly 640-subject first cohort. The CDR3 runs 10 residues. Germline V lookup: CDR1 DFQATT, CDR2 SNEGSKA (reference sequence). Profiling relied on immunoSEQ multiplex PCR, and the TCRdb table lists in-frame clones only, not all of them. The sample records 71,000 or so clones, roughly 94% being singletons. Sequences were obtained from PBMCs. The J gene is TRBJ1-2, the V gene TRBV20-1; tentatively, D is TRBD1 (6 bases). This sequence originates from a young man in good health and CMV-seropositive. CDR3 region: CRTGHEGYTF. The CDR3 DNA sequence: TGCAGGACAGGACATGAGGGCTACACCTTC.